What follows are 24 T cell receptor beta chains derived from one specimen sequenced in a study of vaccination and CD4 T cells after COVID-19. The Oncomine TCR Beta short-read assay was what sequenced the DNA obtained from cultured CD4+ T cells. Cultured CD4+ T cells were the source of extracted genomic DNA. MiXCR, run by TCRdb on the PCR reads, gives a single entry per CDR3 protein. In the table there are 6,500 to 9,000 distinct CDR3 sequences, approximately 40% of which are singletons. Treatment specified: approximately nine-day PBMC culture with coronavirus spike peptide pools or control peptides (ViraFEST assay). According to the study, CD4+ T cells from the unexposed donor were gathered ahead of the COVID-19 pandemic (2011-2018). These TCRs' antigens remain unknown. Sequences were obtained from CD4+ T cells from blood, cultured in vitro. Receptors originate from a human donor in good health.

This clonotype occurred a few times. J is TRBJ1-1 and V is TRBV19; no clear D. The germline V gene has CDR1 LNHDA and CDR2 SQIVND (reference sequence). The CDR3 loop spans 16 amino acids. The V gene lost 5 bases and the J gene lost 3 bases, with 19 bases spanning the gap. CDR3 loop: CASSYLPGGRDTEAFF. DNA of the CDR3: TGTGCCAGTAGTTATCTTCCGGGTGGACGGGACACTGAAGCTTTCTTT.

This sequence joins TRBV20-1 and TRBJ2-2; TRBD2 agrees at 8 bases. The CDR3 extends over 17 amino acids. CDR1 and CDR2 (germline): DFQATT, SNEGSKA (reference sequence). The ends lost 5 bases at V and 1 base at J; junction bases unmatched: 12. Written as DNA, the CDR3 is TGCAGTGCTCCAGAACCGGAGCGGGAGTGGAACACCGGGGAGCTGTTTTTT. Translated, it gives CSAPEPEREWNTGELFF.

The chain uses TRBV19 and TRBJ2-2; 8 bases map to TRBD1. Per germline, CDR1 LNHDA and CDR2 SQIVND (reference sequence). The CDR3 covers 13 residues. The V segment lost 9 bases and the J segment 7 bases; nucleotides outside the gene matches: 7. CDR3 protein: CASRTGNFGELFF. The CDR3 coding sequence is TGTGCCAGCAGGACAGGGAATTTCGGGGAGCTGTTTTTT.

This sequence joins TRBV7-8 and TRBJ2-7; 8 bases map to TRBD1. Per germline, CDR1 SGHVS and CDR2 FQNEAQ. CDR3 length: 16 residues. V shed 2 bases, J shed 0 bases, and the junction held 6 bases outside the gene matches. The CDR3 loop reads CASSLRAGTGSYEQYF. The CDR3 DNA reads TGTGCCAGCAGCTTACGCGCCGGGACAGGCTCCTACGAGCAGTACTTC.

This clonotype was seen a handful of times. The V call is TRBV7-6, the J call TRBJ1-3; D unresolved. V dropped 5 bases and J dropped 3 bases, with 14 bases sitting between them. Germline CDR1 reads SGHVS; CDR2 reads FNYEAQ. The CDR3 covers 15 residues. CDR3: CASSPTAPGGNTIYF. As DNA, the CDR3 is TGTGCCAGCAGCCCTACAGCTCCTGGTGGAAACACCATATATTTT.

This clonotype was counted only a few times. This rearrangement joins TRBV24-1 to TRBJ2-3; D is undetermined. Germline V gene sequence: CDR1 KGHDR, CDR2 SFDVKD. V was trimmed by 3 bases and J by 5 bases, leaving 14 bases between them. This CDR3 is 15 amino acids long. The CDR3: CATSDPRPNEDTQYF. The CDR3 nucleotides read TGTGCCACCAGTGATCCGCGGCCCAATGAAGATACGCAGTATTTT.

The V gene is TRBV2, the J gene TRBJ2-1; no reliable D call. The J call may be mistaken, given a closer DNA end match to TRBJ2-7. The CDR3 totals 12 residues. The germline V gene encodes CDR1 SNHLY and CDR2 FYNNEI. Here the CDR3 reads CASSDVPTEQYF. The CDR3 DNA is TGTGCCAGCAGTGATGTGCCCACCGAGCAGTACTTC.

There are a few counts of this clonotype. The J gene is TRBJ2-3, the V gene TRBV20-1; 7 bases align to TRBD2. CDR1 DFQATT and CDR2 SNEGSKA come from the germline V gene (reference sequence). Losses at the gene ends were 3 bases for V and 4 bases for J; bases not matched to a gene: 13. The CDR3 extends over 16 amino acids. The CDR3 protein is CSASPGWVGGPDTQYF. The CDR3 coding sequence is TGCAGTGCTAGTCCAGGTTGGGTGGGAGGGCCAGATACGCAGTATTTT.

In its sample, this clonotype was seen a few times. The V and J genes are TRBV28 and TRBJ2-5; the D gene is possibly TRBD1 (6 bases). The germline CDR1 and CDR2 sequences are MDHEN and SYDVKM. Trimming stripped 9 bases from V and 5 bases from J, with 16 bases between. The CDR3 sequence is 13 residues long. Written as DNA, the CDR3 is TGTGCCAGTACCGCCACAGGGCGGGAGACCCAGTACTTC. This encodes CASTATGRETQYF.

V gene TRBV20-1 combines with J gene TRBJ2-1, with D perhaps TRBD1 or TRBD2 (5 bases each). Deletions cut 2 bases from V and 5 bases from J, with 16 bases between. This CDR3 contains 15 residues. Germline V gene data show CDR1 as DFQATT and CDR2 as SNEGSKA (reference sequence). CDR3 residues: CSARSGALKNNEQFF. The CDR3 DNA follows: TGCAGTGCTAGATCCGGGGCCCTCAAGAACAATGAGCAGTTCTTC.

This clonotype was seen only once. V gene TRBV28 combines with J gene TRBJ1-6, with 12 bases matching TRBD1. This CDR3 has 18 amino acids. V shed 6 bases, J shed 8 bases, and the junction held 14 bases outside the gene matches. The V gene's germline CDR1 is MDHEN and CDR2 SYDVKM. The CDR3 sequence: CASRSGQGALGGHSPLHF. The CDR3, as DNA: TGTGCCAGCAGGTCGGGACAGGGGGCCCTGGGGGGCCATTCACCCCTCCACTTT.

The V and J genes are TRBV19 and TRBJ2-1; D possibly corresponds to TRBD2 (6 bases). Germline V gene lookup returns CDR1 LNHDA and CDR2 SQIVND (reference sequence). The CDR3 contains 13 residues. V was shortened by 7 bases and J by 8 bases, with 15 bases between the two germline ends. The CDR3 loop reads CASKASDRHEQFF. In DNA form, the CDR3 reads TGTGCCAGTAAAGCTAGCGATCGTCATGAGCAGTTCTTC.

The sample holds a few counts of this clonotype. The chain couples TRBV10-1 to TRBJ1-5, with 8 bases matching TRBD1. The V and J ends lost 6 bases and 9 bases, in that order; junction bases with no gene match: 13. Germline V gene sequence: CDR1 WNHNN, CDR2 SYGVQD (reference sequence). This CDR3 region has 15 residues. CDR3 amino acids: CASREGQTGEGPQHF. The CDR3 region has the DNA TGCGCCAGCAGAGAGGGACAGACAGGGGAAGGGCCCCAGCATTTT.

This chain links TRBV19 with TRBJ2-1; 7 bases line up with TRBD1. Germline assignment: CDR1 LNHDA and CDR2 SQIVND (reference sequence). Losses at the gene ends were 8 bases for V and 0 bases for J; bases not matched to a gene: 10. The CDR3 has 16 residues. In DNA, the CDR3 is TGTGCCAGTTTTCCGAGGACAGGTAGCTCCTACAATGAGCAGTTCTTC. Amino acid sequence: CASFPRTGSSYNEQFF.

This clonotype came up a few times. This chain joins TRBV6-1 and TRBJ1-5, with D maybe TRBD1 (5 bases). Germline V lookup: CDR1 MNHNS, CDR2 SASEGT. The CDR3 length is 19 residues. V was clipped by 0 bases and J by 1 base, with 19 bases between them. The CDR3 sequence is CASSEALLGGWWSNQPQHF. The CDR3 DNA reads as TGTGCCAGCAGTGAAGCGCTTCTGGGGGGTTGGTGGAGCAATCAGCCCCAGCATTTT.

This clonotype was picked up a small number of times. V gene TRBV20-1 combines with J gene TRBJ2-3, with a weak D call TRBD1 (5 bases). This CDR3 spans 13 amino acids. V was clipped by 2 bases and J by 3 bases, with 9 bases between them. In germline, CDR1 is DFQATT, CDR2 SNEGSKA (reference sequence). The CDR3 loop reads CSARNRPTDTQYF. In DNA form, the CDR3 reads TGCAGTGCTAGAAACAGGCCGACAGATACGCAGTATTTT.

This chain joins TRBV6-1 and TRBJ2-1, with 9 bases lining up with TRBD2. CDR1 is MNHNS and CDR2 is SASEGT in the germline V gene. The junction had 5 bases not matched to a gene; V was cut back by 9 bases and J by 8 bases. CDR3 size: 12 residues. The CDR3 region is CARAGGIDEQFF. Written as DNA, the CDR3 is TGTGCCAGAGCGGGAGGAATCGATGAGCAGTTCTTC.

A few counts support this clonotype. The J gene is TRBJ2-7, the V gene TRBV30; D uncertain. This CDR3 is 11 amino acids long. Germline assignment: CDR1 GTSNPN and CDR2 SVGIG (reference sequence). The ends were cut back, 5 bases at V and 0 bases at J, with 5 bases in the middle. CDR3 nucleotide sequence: TGTGCCTGGGCGGACTCCTACGAGCAGTACTTC. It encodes CAWADSYEQYF.

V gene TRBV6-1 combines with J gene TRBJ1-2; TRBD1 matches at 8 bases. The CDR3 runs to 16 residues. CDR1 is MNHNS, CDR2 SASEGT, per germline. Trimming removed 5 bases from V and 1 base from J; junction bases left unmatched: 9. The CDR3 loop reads CASSTADRARNYGYTF. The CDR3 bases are TGTGCCAGCAGTACGGCGGACAGGGCCCGTAACTATGGCTACACCTTC.

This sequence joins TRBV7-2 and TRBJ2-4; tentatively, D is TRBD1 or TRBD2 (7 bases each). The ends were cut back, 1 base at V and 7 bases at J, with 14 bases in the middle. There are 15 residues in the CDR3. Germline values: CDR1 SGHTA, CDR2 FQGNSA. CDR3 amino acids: CASSLGRGGQNIQYF. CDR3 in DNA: TGTGCCAGCAGCTTAGGTCGCGGGGGACAGAACATTCAGTACTTC.

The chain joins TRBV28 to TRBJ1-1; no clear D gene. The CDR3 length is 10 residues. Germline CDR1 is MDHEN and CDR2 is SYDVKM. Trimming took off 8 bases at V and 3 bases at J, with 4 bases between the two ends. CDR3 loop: CASGYTEAFF. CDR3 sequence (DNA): TGTGCCAGCGGATACACTGAAGCTTTCTTT.

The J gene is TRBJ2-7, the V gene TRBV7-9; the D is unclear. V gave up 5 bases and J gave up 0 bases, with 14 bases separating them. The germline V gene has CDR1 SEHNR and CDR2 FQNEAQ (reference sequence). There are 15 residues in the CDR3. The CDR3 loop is CASSTRELSSYEQYF. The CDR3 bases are TGTGCCAGCAGCACCCGTGAACTAAGCTCCTACGAGCAGTACTTC.

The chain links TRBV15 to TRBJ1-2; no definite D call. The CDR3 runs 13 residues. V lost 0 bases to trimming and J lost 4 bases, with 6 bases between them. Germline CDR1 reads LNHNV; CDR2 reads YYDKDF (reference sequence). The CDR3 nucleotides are TGTGCCACCAGCAGAGAAGCAGGCTATGGCTACACCTTC. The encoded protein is CATSREAGYGYTF.

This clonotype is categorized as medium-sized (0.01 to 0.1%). The CDR3: CASSALTGASYGYTF. The DNA of the CDR3 is TGTGCCAGCAGCGCCCTGACAGGGGCAAGCTATGGCTACACCTTC. The rearrangement uses TRBV7-8 and TRBJ1-2; TRBD1 matches at 8 bases. V dropped 5 bases and J dropped 4; count of bases not matched to a gene: 9. Germline-derived CDR1 and CDR2 are SGHVS and FQNEAQ. The CDR3 consists of 15 residues. Combining the CDR3 with reference TRBV7-8 and TRBJ1-2 gives the whole variable domain GAGVSQSPRYKVAKRGQDVALRCDPISGHVSLFWYQQALGQGPEFLTYFQNEAQLDKSGLPSDRFFAERPEGSVSTLKIQRTQQEDSAVYLCASSALTGASYGYTFGSGTRLTVV.